This T cell receptor beta chain is from a study of T-cell memory formation after mild COVID-19. General study points: CM and EM subsets held most contracting CD4+ clones; EMRA held CD8+ ones.

Regarding this clonotype: Antigen specificity is unknown.

In TCRdb, the 5' RACE reads were re-called with MiXCR into one record per CDR3 protein. The profile shows nearly 110,000 distinct CDR3 sequences, about 15% of them singletons. The CDR3 extends over 14 amino acids. Germline V gene lookup returns CDR1 SGHDT and CDR2 YYEEEE. V lost 3 bases to trimming and J lost 1 base, with 7 bases between them. The receptor was derived from an adult woman who had mild COVID-19 (a few samples of this study predate the infection). Cell type and time point are not known. This rearrangement joins TRBV5-6 to TRBJ2-2; D is unresolved. The sequencing sample was made of PBMCs or a T cell subset sorted from them (not recorded which). CDR3 DNA: TGTGCCAGCAGCTGGGGTGGGAACACCGGGGAGCTGTTTTTT. Translation gives CASSWGGNTGELFF.